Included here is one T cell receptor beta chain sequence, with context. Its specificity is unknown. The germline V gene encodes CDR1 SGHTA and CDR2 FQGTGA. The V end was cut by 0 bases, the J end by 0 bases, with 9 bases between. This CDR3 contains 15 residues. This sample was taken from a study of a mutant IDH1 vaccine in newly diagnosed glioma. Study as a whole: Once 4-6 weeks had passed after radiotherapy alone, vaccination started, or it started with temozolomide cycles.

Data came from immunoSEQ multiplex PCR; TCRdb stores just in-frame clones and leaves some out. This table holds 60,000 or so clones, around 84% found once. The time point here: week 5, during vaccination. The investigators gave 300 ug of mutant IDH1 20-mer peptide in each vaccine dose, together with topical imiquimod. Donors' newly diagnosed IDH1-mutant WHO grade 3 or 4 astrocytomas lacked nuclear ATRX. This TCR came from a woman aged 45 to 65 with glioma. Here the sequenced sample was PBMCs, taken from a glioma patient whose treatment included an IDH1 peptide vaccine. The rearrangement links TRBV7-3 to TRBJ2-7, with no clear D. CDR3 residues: CASSLTPANSYEQYF. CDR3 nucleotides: TGTGCCAGCAGCTTAACGCCCGCCAACTCCTACGAGCAGTACTTC.